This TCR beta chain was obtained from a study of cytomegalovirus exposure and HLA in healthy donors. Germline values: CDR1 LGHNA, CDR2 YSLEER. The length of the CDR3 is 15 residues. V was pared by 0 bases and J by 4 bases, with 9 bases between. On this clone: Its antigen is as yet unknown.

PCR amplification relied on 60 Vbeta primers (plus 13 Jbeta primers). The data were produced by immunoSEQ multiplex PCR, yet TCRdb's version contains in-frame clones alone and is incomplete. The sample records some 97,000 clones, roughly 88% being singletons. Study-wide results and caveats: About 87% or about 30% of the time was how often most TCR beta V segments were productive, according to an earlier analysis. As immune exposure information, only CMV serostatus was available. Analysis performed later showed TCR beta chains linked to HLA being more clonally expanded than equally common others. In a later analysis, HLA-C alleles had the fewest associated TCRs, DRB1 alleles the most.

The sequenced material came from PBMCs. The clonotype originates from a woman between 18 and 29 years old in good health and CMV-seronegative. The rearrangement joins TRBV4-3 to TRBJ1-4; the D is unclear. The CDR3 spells CASSQEVNSNEKLFF. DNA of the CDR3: TGCGCCAGCAGCCAAGAGGTTAACAGTAATGAAAAACTGTTTTTT.